The 8 T cell receptor beta chains in this list originate from one sample, sequenced in a study of T cells in localized non-small cell lung cancer. Clones were read by immunoSEQ multiplex PCR, and TCRdb kept only the in-frame ones, dropping some. The sample records over a thousand clones, around a third being singletons. The source was normal lung tissue next to the tumor, collected before any cancer treatment. Source of these receptors: a male donor aged 60 or over with stage I squamous cell lung carcinoma.

V usage is TRBV19 and J usage is TRBJ2-7; TRBD1 agrees at 11 bases. Trimming took 4 bases from V and 6 from J; bases not matched to a gene: 5. CDR3 length: 14 amino acids. Germline values: CDR1 LNHDA, CDR2 SQIVND (reference sequence). The CDR3 nucleotides read TGTGCCAGTAGTACCCCGGGACAGGGGGGCGAGCAGTACTTC. Protein: CASSTPGQGGEQYF.

The table lists this clone with a count of one. The chain uses TRBV12-5 and TRBJ2-1; D might be TRBD2 (6 bases). The V end lost 3 bases, the J end lost 6 bases, and 24 bases lay between the germline ends. CDR1 and CDR2 (germline): LGHNT, FRNRAP. The CDR3 runs to 18 residues. This CDR3 is CASGLTRDGTYFVNEQFF. The CDR3 bases are TGTGCTAGTGGTTTAACCAGGGACGGGACTTACTTCGTCAATGAGCAGTTCTTC. Drawing the rest from reference TRBV12-5 and TRBJ2-1, the complete variable domain is DARVTQTPRHKVTEMGQEVTMRCQPILGHNTVFWYRQTMMQGLELLAYFRNRAPLDDSGMPKDRFSAEMPDATLATLKIQPSEPRDSAVYFCASGLTRDGTYFVNEQFFGPGTRLTVL.

The J gene is TRBJ2-2, the V gene TRBV9; 10 nucleotides agree with TRBD2. V was pared by 5 bases and J by 5 bases, with 3 bases of the junction left unmatched. The length of the CDR3 is 14 residues. Germline V lookup: CDR1 SGDLS, CDR2 YYNGEE. This CDR3 reads CASRLTSGTGELFF. CDR3 coding DNA: TGTGCCAGCAGGTTGACTAGCGGGACCGGGGAGCTGTTTTTT. Supplemented by reference TRBV9 and TRBJ2-2, the full variable domain reads DSGVTQTPKHLITATGQRVTLRCSPRSGDLSVYWYQQSLDQGLQFLIQYYNGEERAKGNILERFSAQQFPDLHSELNLSSLELGDSALYFCASRLTSGTGELFFGEGSRLTVL.

This clone was seen more than once but under ten times. The rearrangement uses TRBV18 and TRBJ1-6, with D unclear. Per the germline V gene, CDR1 is KGHSH and CDR2 is LQKENI. The CDR3 loop spans 13 amino acids. Trimming pared 3 bases from V and 8 bases from J, leaving 8 bases between. In DNA form, the CDR3 reads TGTGCCAGCTCACCCCGGTTTGATTCACCCCTCCACTTT. Protein product: CASSPRFDSPLHF.

The chain is built from TRBV30 and TRBJ2-1; the match to TRBD2 covers 10 bases. J was trimmed by 0 bases and V by 4 bases; bases with no gene match: 3. Germline V gene lookup returns CDR1 GTSNPN and CDR2 SVGIG (reference sequence). This CDR3 is 15 amino acids long. The CDR3: CAWKRGGTSYNEQFF. In DNA, the CDR3 is TGTGCCTGGAAGCGGGGGGGGACCTCCTACAATGAGCAGTTCTTC.

The V and J genes are TRBV9 and TRBJ2-5; D is possibly TRBD1 (5 bases). The V and J ends lost 6 bases and 5 bases respectively, with 20 bases between them. This CDR3 has 15 residues. Germline V gives CDR1 SGDLS, CDR2 YYNGEE. This CDR3 is CASNRAGIPGETQYF. CDR3 sequence (DNA): TGTGCCAGCAATAGGGCAGGGATCCCTGGGGAGACCCAGTACTTC.

This clone has more than one count but fewer than ten. The chain carries TRBV30 and TRBJ1-1; D unresolved. V was cut by 0 bases and J by 5 bases, with 10 bases left in between. This CDR3 region has 13 residues. Per the germline V gene, CDR1 is GTSNPN and CDR2 is SVGIG (reference sequence). CDR3 loop: CAWSVFLGTEAFF. The DNA of the CDR3 is TGTGCCTGGAGTGTTTTTTTGGGTACTGAAGCTTTCTTT.

The chain uses TRBV5-1 and TRBJ2-3; 12 nucleotides align to TRBD2. The CDR3 sequence is 16 residues long. Trimming at V came to 0 bases and at J to 3 bases, leaving 2 bases not matched to a gene. The germline V gene encodes CDR1 SGHRS and CDR2 YFSETQ. DNA for the CDR3: TGCGCCAGCAGCTTGGCCGGGACTAGCGGGACAGATACGCAGTATTTT. Translation: CASSLAGTSGTDTQYF.